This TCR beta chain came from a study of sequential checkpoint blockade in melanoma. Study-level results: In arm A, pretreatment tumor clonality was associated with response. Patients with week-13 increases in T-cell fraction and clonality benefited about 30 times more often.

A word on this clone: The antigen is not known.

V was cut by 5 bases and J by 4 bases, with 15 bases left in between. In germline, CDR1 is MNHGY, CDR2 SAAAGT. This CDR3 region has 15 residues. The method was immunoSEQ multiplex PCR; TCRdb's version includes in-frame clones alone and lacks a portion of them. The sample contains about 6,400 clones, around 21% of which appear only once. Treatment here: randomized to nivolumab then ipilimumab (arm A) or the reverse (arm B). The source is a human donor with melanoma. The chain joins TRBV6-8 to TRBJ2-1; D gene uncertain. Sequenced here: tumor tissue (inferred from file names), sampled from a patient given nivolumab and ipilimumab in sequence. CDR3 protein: CASSDGHMGYNEQFF. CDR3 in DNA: TGTGCCAGCAGTGACGGCCATATGGGATACAATGAGCAGTTCTTC.